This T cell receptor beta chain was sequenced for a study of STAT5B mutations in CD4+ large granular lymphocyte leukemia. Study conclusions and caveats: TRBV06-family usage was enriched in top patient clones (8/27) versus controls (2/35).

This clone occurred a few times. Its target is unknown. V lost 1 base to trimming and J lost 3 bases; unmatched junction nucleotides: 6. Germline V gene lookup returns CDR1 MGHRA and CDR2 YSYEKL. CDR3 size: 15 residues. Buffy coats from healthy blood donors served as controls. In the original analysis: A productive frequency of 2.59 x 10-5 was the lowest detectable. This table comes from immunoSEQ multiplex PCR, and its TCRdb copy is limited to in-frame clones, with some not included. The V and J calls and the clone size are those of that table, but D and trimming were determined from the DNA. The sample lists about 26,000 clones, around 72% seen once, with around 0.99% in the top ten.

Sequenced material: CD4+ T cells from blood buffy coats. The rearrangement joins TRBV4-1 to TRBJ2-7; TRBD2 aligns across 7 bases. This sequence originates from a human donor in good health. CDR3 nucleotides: TGCGCCAGCAGCCAAGGGGAGGGAGCGGACTACGAGCAGTACTTC. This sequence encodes CASSQGEGADYEQYF.